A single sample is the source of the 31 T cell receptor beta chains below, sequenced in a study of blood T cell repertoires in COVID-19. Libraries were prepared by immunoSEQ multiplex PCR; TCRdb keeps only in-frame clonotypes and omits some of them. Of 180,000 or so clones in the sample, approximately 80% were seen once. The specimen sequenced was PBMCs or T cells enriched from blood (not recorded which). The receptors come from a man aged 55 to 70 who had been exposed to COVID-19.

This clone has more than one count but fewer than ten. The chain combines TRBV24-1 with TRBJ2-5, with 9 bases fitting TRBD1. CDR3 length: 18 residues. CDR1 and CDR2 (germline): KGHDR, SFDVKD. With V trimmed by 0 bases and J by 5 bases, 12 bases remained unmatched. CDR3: CATSDLHSGTGKGETQYF. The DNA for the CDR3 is TGTGCCACCAGTGATTTGCATTCCGGGACAGGGAAAGGGGAGACCCAGTACTTC.

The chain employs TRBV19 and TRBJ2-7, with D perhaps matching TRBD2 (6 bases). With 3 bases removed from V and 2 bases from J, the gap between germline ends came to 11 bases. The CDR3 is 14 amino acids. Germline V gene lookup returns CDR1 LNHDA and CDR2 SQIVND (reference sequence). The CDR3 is CASSILTSTYEQYF. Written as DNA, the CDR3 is TGTGCCAGTAGTATCCTGACTAGTACCTACGAGCAGTACTTC.

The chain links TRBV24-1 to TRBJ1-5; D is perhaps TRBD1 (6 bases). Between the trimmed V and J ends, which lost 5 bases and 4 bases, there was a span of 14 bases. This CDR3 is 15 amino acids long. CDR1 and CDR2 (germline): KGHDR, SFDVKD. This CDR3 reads CATSGDTIKNQPQHF. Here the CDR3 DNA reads TGTGCCACCAGTGGGGACACCATAAAAAATCAGCCCCAGCATTTT.

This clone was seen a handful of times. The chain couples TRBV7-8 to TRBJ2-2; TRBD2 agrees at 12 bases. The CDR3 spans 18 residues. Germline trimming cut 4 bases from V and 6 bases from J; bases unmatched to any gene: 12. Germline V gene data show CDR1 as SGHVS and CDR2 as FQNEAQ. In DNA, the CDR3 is TGTGCCAGCAGCTGGAGATCCAGCCTAGCGGGAGGGCCCGGGGAGCTGTTTTTT. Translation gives CASSWRSSLAGGPGELFF.

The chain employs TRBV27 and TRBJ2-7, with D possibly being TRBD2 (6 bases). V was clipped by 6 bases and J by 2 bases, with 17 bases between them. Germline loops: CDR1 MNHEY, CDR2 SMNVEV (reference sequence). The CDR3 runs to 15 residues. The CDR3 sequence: CASSPWGEFTYEQYF. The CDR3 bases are TGTGCCAGCAGCCCATGGGGGGAATTCACCTACGAGCAGTACTTC.

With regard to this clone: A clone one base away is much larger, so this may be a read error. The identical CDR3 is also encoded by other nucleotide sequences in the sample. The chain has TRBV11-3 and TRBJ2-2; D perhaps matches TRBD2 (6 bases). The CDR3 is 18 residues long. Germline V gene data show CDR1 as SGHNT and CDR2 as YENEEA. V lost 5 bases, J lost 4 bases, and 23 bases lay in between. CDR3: CASSPPLRAGRGTGELFF. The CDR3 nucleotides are TGTGCCAGCAGCCCCCCTCTAAGGGCGGGACGAGGCACCGGGGAGCTGTTTTTT.

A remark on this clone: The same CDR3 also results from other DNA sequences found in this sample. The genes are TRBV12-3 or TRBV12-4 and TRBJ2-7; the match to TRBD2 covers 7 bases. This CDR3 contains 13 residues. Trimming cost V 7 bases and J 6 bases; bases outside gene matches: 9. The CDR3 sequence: CASILGGAGEQYF. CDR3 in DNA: TGTGCCAGCATCTTGGGAGGGGCGGGCGAGCAGTACTTC.

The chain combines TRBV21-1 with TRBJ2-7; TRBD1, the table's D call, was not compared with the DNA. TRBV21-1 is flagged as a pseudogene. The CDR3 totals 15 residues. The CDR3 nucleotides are TGTGCCAGCAGCATATGGGCCGACGACTCCTACGAGCAGTACTTC. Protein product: CASSIWADDSYEQYF.

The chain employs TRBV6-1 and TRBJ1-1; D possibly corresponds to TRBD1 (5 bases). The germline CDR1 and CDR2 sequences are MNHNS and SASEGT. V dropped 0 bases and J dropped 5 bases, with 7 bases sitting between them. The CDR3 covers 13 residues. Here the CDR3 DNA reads TGTGCCAGCAGTGAAGCGCAGGGAACTGAAGCTTTCTTT. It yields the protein CASSEAQGTEAFF.

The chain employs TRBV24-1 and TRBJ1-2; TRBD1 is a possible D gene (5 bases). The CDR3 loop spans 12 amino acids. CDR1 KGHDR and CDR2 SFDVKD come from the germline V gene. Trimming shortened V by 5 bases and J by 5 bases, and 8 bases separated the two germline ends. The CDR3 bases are TGTGCCACCAGTGGAGACAGTTATGGCTACACCTTC. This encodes CATSGDSYGYTF.

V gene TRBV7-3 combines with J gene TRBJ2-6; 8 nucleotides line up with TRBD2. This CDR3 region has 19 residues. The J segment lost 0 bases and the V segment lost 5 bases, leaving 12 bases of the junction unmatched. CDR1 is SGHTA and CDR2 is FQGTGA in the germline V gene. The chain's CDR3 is CASSPEAGVRSSGANVLTF. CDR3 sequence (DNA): TGTGCCAGCAGCCCCGAAGCGGGGGTCAGGAGCTCTGGGGCCAACGTCCTGACTTTC.

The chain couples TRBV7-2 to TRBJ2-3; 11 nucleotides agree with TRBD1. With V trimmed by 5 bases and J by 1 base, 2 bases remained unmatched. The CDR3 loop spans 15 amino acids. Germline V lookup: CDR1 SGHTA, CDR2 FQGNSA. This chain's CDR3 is CASSLGQGGTDTQYF. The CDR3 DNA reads TGTGCCAGCAGCCTGGGACAGGGGGGCACAGATACGCAGTATTTT.

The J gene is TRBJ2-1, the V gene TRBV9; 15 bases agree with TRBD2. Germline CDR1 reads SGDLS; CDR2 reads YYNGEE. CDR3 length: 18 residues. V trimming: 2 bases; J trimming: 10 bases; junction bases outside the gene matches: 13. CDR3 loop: CASSVVGSWTSGRAEQFF. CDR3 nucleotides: TGTGCCAGCAGCGTGGTCGGATCATGGACTAGCGGGAGGGCCGAGCAGTTCTTC. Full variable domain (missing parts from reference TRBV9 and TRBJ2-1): DSGVTQTPKHLITATGQRVTLRCSPRSGDLSVYWYQQSLDQGLQFLIQYYNGEERAKGNILERFSAQQFPDLHSELNLSSLELGDSALYFCASSVVGSWTSGRAEQFFGPGTRLTVL.

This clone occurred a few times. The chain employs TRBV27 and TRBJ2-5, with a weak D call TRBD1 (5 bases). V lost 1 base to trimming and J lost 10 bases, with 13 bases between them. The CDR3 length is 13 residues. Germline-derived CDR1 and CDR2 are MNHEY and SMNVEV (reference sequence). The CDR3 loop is CASSLWTPRDQYF. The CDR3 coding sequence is TGTGCCAGCAGTTTATGGACACCAAGAGACCAGTACTTC.

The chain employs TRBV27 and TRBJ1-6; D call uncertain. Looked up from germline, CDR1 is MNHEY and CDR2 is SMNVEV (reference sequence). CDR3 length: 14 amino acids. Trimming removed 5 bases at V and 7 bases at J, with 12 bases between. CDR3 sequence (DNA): TGTGCCAGCAGTCTGACTCCAGAGAATTCACCCCTCCACTTT. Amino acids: CASSLTPENSPLHF.

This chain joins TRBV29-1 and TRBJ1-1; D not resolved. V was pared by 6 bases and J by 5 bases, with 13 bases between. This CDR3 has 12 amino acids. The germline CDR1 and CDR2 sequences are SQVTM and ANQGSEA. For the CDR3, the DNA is TGCAGCGTCGCCGGGTGGAAGACTGAAGCTTTCTTT. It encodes CSVAGWKTEAFF.

The CDR3 DNA is TGTGCCAGCAGCTTACAGGGCACTGAAGCTTTCTTT. This sequence encodes CASSLQGTEAFF. The chain joins TRBV6-5 to TRBJ1-1, with a possible D match to TRBD1 (6 bases). The germline V gene has CDR1 MNHEY and CDR2 SVGAGI. This CDR3 is built from 12 residues. The V and J ends lost 6 bases and 4 bases respectively, with 9 bases between them.

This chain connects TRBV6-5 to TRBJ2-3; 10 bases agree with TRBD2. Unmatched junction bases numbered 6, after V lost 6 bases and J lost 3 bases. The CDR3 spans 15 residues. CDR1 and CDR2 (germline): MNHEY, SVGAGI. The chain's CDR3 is CASSLAGGRTDTQYF. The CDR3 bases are TGTGCCAGCAGCTTAGCGGGAGGAAGGACAGATACGCAGTATTTT.

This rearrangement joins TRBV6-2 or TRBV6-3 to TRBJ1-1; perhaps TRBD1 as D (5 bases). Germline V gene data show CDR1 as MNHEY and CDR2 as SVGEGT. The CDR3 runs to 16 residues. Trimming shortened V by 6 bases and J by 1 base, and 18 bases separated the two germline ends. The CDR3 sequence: CASSLTGVDGNTEAFF. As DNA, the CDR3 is TGTGCCAGCAGCCTTACAGGAGTCGACGGGAACACTGAAGCTTTCTTT.

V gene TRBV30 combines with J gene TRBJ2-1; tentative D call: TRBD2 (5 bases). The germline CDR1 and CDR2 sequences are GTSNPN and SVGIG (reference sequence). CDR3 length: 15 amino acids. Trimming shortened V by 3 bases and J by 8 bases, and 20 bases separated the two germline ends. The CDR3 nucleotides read TGTGCCTGGAGCCCAAAACCCCCCGGGGAGTATGAGCAGTTCTTC. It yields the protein CAWSPKPPGEYEQFF.

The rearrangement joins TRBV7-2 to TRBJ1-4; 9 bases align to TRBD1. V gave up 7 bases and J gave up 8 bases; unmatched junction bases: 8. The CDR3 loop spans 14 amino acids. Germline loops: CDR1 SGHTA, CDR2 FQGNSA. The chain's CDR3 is CASTPGQGYEKLFF. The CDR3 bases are TGTGCCAGCACCCCGGGACAGGGATACGAAAAACTGTTTTTT.

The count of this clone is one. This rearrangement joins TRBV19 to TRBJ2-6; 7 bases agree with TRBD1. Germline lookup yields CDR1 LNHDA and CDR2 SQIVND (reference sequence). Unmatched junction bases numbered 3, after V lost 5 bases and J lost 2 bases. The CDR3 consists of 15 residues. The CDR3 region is CASSPRGPGANVLTF. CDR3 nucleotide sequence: TGTGCCAGTAGTCCTAGGGGGCCTGGGGCCAACGTCCTGACTTTC.

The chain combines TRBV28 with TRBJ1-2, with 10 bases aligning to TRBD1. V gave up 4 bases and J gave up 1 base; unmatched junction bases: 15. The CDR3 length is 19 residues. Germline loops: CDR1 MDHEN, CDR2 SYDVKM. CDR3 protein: CASSSTHRDRGTLNYGYTF. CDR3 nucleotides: TGTGCCAGCAGTTCAACTCACCGGGACAGGGGAACTCTTAACTATGGCTACACCTTC.

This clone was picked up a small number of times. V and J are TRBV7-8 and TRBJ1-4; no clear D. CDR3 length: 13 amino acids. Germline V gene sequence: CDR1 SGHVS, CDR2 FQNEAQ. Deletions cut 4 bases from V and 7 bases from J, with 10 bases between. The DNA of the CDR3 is TGTGCCAGCAGCTCCAACAATGGTGAAAAACTGTTTTTT. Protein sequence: CASSSNNGEKLFF.

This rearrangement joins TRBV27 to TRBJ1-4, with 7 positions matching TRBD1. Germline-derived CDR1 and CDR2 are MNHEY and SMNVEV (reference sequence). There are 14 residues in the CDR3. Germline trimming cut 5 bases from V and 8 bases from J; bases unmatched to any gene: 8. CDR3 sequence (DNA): TGTGCCAGCAGTACGCGACAGGGTTGGGAAAAACTGTTTTTT. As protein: CASSTRQGWEKLFF.

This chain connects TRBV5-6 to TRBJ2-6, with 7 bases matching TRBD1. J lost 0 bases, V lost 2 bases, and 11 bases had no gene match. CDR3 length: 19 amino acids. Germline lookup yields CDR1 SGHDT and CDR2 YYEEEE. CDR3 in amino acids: CASSFYPQGQVSGANVLTF. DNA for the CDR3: TGTGCCAGCAGCTTTTACCCACAGGGGCAAGTCTCTGGGGCCAACGTCCTGACTTTC.

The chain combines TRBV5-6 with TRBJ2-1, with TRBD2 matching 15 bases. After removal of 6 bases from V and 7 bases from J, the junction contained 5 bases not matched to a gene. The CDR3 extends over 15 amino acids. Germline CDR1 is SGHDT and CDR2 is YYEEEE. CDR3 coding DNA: TGTGCCAGCACCCAAGGACTAGCGGGAGGGAATGAGCAGTTCTTC. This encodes CASTQGLAGGNEQFF. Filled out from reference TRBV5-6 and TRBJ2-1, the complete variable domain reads DAGVTQSPTHLIKTRGQQVTLRCSPKSGHDTVSWYQQALGQGPQFIFQYYEEEERQRGNFPDRFSGHQFPNYSSELNVNALLLGDSALYLCASTQGLAGGNEQFFGPGTRLTVL.

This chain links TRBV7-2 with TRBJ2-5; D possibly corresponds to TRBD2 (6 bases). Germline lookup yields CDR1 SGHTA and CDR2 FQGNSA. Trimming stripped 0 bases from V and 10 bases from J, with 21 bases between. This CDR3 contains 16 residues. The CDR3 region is CASSLAPASPWGDQYF. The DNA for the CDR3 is TGTGCCAGCAGCTTAGCTCCCGCCTCGCCCTGGGGGGACCAGTACTTC. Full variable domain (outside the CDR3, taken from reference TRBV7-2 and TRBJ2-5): GAGVSQSPSNKVTEKGKDVELRCDPISGHTALYWYRQSLGQGLEFLIYFQGNSAPDKSGLPSDRFSAERTGGSVSTLTIQRTQQEDSAVYLCASSLAPASPWGDQYFGPGTRLLVL.

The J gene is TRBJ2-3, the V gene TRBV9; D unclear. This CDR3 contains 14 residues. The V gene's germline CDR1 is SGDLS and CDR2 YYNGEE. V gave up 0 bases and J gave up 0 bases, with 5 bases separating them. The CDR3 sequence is CASSVVGSTDTQYF. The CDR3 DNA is TGTGCCAGCAGCGTAGTTGGCAGCACAGATACGCAGTATTTT. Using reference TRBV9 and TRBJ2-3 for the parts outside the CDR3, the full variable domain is DSGVTQTPKHLITATGQRVTLRCSPRSGDLSVYWYQQSLDQGLQFLIQYYNGEERAKGNILERFSAQQFPDLHSELNLSSLELGDSALYFCASSVVGSTDTQYFGPGTRLTVL.

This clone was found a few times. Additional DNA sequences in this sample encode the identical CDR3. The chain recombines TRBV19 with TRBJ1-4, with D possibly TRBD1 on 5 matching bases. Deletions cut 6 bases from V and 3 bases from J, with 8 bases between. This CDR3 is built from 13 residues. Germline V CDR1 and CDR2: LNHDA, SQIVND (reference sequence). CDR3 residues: CASRGGSNEKLFF. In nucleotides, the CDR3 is TGTGCCAGTAGGGGGGGTTCTAATGAAAAACTGTTTTTT. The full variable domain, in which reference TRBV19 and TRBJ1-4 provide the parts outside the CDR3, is DGGITQSPKYLFRKEGQNVTLSCEQNLNHDAMYWYRQDPGQGLRLIYYSQIVNDFQKGDIAEGYSVSREKKESFPLTVTSAQKNPTAFYLCASRGGSNEKLFFGSGTQLSVL.

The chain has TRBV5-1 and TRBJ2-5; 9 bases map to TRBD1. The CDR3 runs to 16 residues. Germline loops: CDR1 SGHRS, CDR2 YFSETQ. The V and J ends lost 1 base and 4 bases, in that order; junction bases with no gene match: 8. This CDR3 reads CASSLTPQGAGETQYF. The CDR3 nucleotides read TGCGCCAGCAGCTTGACTCCACAGGGGGCAGGAGAGACCCAGTACTTC.